The present entry profiles one T cell receptor (beta chain) with its context. Its antigen is not known. The data derive from a study of CD4 T cells in relation to SARS-CoV-2 and coronaviruses. CD4+ T cells from unexposed donors were obtained before the COVID-19 pandemic (2011-2018). CD4+ T cells were isolated from the cells after nine to eleven days of culture. Deletions cut 3 bases from V and 6 bases from J, with 6 bases between. CDR1 is LNHDA, CDR2 SQIVND, per germline (reference sequence). The CDR3 is 12 amino acids. Clones were read by immunoSEQ multiplex PCR, and TCRdb kept only the in-frame ones, dropping some. The sample carries some 29,000 clones, around three quarters recorded once.

The receptor was isolated from a human donor in good health. The rearrangement uses TRBV19 and TRBJ1-5; no clear D gene. The sequencing input was CD4+ T cells from PBMCs, cultured in vitro. CDR3 coding DNA: TGTGCCAGTAGTATTAGTGTTCAGCCCCAGCATTTT. This gives the protein CASSISVQPQHF.